Listed here are 23 T cell receptor beta chains from one sample, sequenced in a study of cytomegalovirus exposure and HLA in healthy donors. It was with 60 Vbeta and 13 Jbeta primers that the PCR ran. Sequencing used immunoSEQ multiplex PCR; TCRdb keeps in-frame clones, though not all of them. The data contain about 160,000 clones, more than 60% of them singletons. The specimen sequenced was PBMCs. Receptor source: a man aged 40-49 years in good health and CMV-seronegative.

Comment on this clone: At one end, the junction sequence differs from germline, possibly due to a read error. The chain joins TRBV7-7 to TRBJ2-1; 7 bases align to TRBD2. CDR3 size: 13 residues. Germline V lookup: CDR1 SSHAT, CDR2 FNYEAQ (reference sequence). CDR3 loop: CASSHAGVNEQFF. CDR3 nucleotide sequence: TGTGCTAGCAGCCATGCGGGGGTCAATGAGCAGTTCTTC.

The chain uses TRBV27 and TRBJ2-3, with D possibly matching TRBD2 (5 bases). Germline assignment: CDR1 MNHEY and CDR2 SMNVEV (reference sequence). The CDR3 is 16 residues long. V was pared by 0 bases and J by 0 bases, with 10 bases between. This CDR3 is CASSLSRASSTDTQYF. The DNA for the CDR3 is TGTGCCAGCAGTTTATCGAGGGCATCTAGCACAGATACGCAGTATTTT.

This clone was detected only once. CDR3 loop: CASSQDAGGARNEQFF. The CDR3 DNA reads TGCGCCAGCAGCCAAGATGCGGGGGGGGCGAGGAATGAGCAGTTCTTC. The chain carries TRBV4-3 and TRBJ2-1, with 9 bases fitting TRBD2. Looked up from germline, CDR1 is LGHNA and CDR2 is YSLEER. V shed 0 bases and J 7 bases; nucleotides not matched to a gene: 7. This CDR3 comprises 16 residues.

The chain is built from TRBV6-4 and TRBJ2-3, with D possibly TRBD2 on 7 matching bases. Trimming pared 0 bases from V and 4 bases from J, leaving 14 bases between. Per the germline V gene, CDR1 is MRHNA and CDR2 is SNTAGT. The CDR3 consists of 16 residues. The CDR3: CASSDSVQGGADTQYF. Written as DNA, the CDR3 is TGTGCCAGCAGTGACTCTGTTCAAGGGGGGGCAGATACGCAGTATTTT.

The J gene is TRBJ2-7, the V gene TRBV10-3; a weak D match, TRBD2 (5 bases). Germline V gene lookup returns CDR1 ENHRY and CDR2 SYGVKD. The CDR3 covers 15 residues. V was clipped by 3 bases and J by 1 base, with 13 bases between them. CDR3 nucleotide sequence: TGTGCCATCAGTGAAGAGGGCGAAGGGTCCTACGAGCAGTACTTC. It is translated as CAISEEGEGSYEQYF.

The chain has TRBV6-5 and TRBJ1-5; 8 bases align to TRBD1. CDR1 is MNHEY and CDR2 is SVGAGI in the germline V gene. The CDR3 runs 14 residues. V lost 4 bases and J lost 5; bases outside the gene matches: 4. CDR3 nucleotide sequence: TGTGCCAGCAGTTTACAGGGGGTTGATCAGCCCCAGCATTTT. Its translation: CASSLQGVDQPQHF.

The rearrangement joins TRBV7-6 to TRBJ2-1; D unresolved. Germline-derived CDR1 and CDR2 are SGHVS and FNYEAQ. CDR3 length: 11 amino acids. Trimming stripped 4 bases from V and 10 bases from J, with 8 bases between. DNA for the CDR3: TGTGCCAGCAGCTCAGGCCGAGAGCAGTTCTTC. Protein: CASSSGREQFF.

V and J are TRBV5-1 and TRBJ2-7, with D possibly TRBD2 on 7 matching bases. Looked up from germline, CDR1 is SGHRS and CDR2 is YFSETQ. This CDR3 has 14 amino acids. V was trimmed by 3 bases and J by 3 bases, leaving 13 bases between them. The CDR3 sequence is CASSSYGGRYEQYF. The CDR3 coding sequence is TGCGCCAGCAGCTCCTACGGGGGGCGCTACGAGCAGTACTTC.

The V gene is TRBV10-3, the J gene TRBJ2-3, with 9 bases fitting TRBD1. Germline V gene lookup returns CDR1 ENHRY and CDR2 SYGVKD. CDR3 length: 16 amino acids. The J segment lost 3 bases and the V segment lost 4 bases, leaving 8 bases of the junction unmatched. The CDR3 spells CAISGQQGAETDTQYF. The CDR3 DNA reads as TGTGCCATCAGTGGACAACAGGGGGCAGAAACAGATACGCAGTATTTT.

The chain uses TRBV4-3 and TRBJ2-2, with 12 bases aligning to TRBD2. The CDR3 has 16 residues. The trim removed 0 bases at V and 9 bases at J, leaving 5 bases unmatched. From germline, CDR1 is LGHNA and CDR2 YSLEER. This CDR3 reads CASSQDLAGGPRELFF. Written as DNA, the CDR3 is TGCGCCAGCAGCCAAGATCTAGCGGGGGGGCCTAGGGAGCTGTTTTTT.

The DNA for the CDR3 is TGTGCCAGCAAACTTACCAGGACAGGGAATCAGCCCCAGCATTTT. It specifies CASKLTRTGNQPQHF. The rearrangement joins TRBV6-5 to TRBJ1-5; 8 bases map to TRBD1. Trimming cost V 7 bases and J 4 bases; bases outside gene matches: 9. The germline V gene has CDR1 MNHEY and CDR2 SVGAGI. The CDR3 spans 15 residues.

V and J are TRBV5-1 and TRBJ1-2; TRBD1 matches 7 bases. CDR3 length: 17 amino acids. Germline V lookup: CDR1 SGHRS, CDR2 YFSETQ. V shed 7 bases and J 4 bases; nucleotides not matched to a gene: 19. Written as DNA, the CDR3 is TGCGCCAGCGGTCTCCCCTTTCCGGGACAGTCTACCTATGGCTACACCTTC. Translation: CASGLPFPGQSTYGYTF. The variable domain in full, completed from reference TRBV5-1 and TRBJ1-2, reads KAGVTQTPRYLIKTRGQQVTLSCSPISGHRSVSWYQQTPGQGLQFLFEYFSETQRNKGNFPGRFSGRQFSNSRSEMNVSTLELGDSALYLCASGLPFPGQSTYGYTFGSGTRLTVV.

V usage is TRBV5-1 and J usage is TRBJ2-5, with TRBD1 matching 8 bases. The end of the DNA fits TRBJ2-7 better, so the J call may be wrong. CDR1 is SGHRS, CDR2 YFSETQ, per germline. The CDR3 sequence is 14 residues long. CDR3 DNA sequence: TGCGCCAGCAGCTATACAGGGGGGTCGGGCGAGCAGTACTTC. It is translated as CASSYTGGSGEQYF.

The chain links TRBV5-1 to TRBJ1-2; TRBD1 matches 9 bases. V was pared by 0 bases and J by 8 bases, with 5 bases of the junction left unmatched. CDR1 and CDR2 (germline): SGHRS, YFSETQ. The CDR3 is made up of 14 amino acids. The CDR3 is CASSLDRGLGGYTF. The CDR3 DNA reads as TGCGCCAGCAGCTTGGACAGGGGGCTAGGCGGCTACACCTTC.

The J gene is TRBJ2-5, the V gene TRBV5-1, with D possibly being TRBD1 (7 bases). There are 15 residues in the CDR3. Germline lookup yields CDR1 SGHRS and CDR2 YFSETQ. V was clipped by 0 bases and J by 2 bases, with 11 bases between them. CDR3 amino acids: CASSLVQGGQETQYF. Here the CDR3 DNA reads TGCGCCAGCAGCTTGGTGCAGGGGGGTCAAGAGACCCAGTACTTC.

The V call is TRBV28, the J call TRBJ1-5; no reliable D call. This CDR3 has 12 residues. The V and J ends lost 3 bases and 3 bases respectively, with 3 bases between them. Per the germline V gene, CDR1 is MDHEN and CDR2 is SYDVKM. The DNA for the CDR3 is TGTGCCAGCAGTTTCTCCAATCAGCCCCAGCATTTT. The encoded protein is CASSFSNQPQHF.

V usage is TRBV9 and J usage is TRBJ1-2, with a weak D call TRBD1 (6 bases). Germline CDR1 and CDR2: SGDLS and YYNGEE. The length of the CDR3 is 15 residues. V lost 4 bases and J 2 bases, leaving 15 bases between the germline ends. The CDR3 region has the DNA TGTGCCAGCAGCCCCCGACAGGAGGCCAACTATGGCTACACCTTC. It translates to CASSPRQEANYGYTF.

This clone was observed a few times. This rearrangement joins TRBV6-1 to TRBJ2-4; 7 nucleotides line up with TRBD1. Trimming at V came to 0 bases and at J to 3 bases, leaving 8 bases not matched to a gene. This CDR3 region has 17 residues. Germline assignment: CDR1 MNHNS and CDR2 SASEGT. CDR3 coding DNA: TGTGCCAGCAGTGAAGCAGGGGGCTGGTTAAGCAAAAACATTCAGTACTTC. Its translation: CASSEAGGWLSKNIQYF.

The V call is TRBV7-8, the J call TRBJ2-1; TRBD1 is a possible D gene (6 bases). The CDR3 is 13 residues long. Germline assignment: CDR1 SGHVS and CDR2 FQNEAQ. Trimming shortened V by 3 bases and J by 6 bases, and 9 bases separated the two germline ends. This CDR3 reads CASSFGQPNEQFF. The CDR3 coding sequence is TGTGCCAGCAGCTTCGGACAGCCCAATGAGCAGTTCTTC.

The rearrangement links TRBV30 to TRBJ2-5; D is unresolved. The assigned J gene may be wrong: the sequence end matches TRBJ2-7 better. The CDR3 sequence is 12 residues long. Germline V gives CDR1 GTSNPN, CDR2 SVGIG (reference sequence). The CDR3 sequence is CAWTKSSYEQYF. The DNA for the CDR3 is TGTGCCTGGACGAAGAGCTCCTACGAGCAGTACTTC.

The chain employs TRBV5-6 and TRBJ2-1; TRBD1 is a possible D gene (6 bases). Germline V CDR1 and CDR2: SGHDT, YYEEEE. The CDR3 contains 15 residues. Trimming stripped 3 bases from V and 12 bases from J, with 22 bases between. CDR3 in DNA: TGTGCCAGCAGCTCTAGTGGGGGACACCGGGACGGGCAGTTCTTC. Translation gives CASSSSGGHRDGQFF.

The chain couples TRBV11-2 to TRBJ2-2; D unresolved. Trimming removed 5 bases at V and 3 bases at J, with 7 bases between. Germline CDR1 reads SGHAT; CDR2 reads FQNNGV. The CDR3 length is 13 residues. CDR3 sequence: CASSVADTGELFF. In DNA form, the CDR3 reads TGTGCCAGCAGCGTCGCGGACACCGGGGAGCTGTTTTTT.

This clone was seen only a few times. The chain carries TRBV6-1 and TRBJ2-1; the D gene is possibly TRBD2 (6 bases). Trimming cost V 4 bases and J 8 bases, with 15 bases left between them. CDR1 MNHNS and CDR2 SASEGT come from the germline V gene. CDR3 length: 14 amino acids. The CDR3 DNA follows: TGTGCCAGCAGTGGGGGGGTGGCAGGGTATGAGCAGTTCTTC. The encoded protein is CASSGGVAGYEQFF.